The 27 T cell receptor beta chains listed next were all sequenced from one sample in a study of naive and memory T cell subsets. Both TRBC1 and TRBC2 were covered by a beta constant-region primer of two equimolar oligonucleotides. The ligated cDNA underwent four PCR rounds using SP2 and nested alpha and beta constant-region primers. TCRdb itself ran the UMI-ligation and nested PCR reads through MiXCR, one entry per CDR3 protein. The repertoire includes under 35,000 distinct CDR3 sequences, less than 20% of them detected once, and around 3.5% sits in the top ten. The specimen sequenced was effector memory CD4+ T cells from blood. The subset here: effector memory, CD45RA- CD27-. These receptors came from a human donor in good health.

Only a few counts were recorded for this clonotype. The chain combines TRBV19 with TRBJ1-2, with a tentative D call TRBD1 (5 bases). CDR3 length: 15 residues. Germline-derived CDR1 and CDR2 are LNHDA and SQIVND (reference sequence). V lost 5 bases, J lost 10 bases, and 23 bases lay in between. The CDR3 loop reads CASSAGTTGGRLYTF. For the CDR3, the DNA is TGTGCCAGTAGTGCGGGAACGACGGGGGGTCGTCTCTACACCTTC.

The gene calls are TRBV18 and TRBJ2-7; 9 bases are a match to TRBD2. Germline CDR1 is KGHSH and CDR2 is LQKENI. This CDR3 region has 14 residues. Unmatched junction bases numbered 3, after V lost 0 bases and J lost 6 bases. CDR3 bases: TGTGCCAGCTCACCACCAGCGGGAGGTGGCGAGCAGTACTTC. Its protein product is CASSPPAGGGEQYF. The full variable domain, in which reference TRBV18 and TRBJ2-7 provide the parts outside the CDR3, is NAGVMQNPRHLVRRRGQEARLRCSPMKGHSHVYWYRQLPEEGLKFMVYLQKENIIDESGMPKERFSAEFPKEGPSILRIQQVVRGDSAAYFCASSPPAGGGEQYFGPGTRLTVT.

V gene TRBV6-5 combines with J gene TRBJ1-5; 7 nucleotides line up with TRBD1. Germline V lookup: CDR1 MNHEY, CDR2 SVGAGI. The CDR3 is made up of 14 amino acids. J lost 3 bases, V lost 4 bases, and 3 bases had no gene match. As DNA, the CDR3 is TGTGCCAGCAGTTCGACAGGGTTCAATCAGCCCCAGCATTTT. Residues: CASSSTGFNQPQHF.

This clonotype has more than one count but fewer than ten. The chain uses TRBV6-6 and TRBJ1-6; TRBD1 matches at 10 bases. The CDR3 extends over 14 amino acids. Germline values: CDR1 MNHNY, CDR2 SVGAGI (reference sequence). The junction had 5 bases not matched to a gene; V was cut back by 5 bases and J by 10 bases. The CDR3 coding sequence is TGTGCCAGCAGTCTCGACAGGGGGCGGTCACCCCTCCACTTT. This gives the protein CASSLDRGRSPLHF.

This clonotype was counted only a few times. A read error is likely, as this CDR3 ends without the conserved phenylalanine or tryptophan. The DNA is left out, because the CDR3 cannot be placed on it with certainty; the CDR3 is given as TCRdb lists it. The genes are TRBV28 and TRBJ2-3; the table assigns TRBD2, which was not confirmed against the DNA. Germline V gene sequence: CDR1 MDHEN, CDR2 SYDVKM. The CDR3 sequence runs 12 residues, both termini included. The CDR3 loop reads CASSPPSREGPV.

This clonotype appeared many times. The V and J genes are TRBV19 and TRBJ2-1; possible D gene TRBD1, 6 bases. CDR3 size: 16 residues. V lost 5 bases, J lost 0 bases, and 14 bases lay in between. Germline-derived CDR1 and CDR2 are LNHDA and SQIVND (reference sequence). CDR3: CASSADRLSSYNEQFF. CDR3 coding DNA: TGTGCCAGTAGTGCGGACAGACTCAGCTCCTACAATGAGCAGTTCTTC. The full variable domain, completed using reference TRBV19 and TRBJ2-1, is DGGITQSPKYLFRKEGQNVTLSCEQNLNHDAMYWYRQDPGQGLRLIYYSQIVNDFQKGDIAEGYSVSREKKESFPLTVTSAQKNPTAFYLCASSADRLSSYNEQFFGPGTRLTVL.

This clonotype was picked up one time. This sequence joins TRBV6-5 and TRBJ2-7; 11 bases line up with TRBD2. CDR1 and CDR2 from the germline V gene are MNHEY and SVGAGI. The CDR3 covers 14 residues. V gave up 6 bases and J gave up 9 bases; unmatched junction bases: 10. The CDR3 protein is CASRTGLAGQGQYF. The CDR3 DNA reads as TGTGCCAGCAGAACCGGACTAGCGGGTCAGGGGCAGTACTTC.

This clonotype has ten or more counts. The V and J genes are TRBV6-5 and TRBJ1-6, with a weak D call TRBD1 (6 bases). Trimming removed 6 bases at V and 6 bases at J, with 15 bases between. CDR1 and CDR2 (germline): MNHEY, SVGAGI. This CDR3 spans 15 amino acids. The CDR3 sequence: CASRLSQGGNSPLHF. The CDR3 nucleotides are TGTGCCAGCAGACTCTCACAGGGTGGTAATTCACCCCTCCACTTT.

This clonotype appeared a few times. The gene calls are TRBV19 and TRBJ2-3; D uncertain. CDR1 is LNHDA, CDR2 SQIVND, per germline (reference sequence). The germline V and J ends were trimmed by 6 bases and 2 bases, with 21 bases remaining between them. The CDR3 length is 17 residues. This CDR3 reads CASSDFGVRKFTDTQYF. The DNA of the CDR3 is TGTGCCAGTAGCGATTTCGGTGTCAGAAAATTCACAGATACGCAGTATTTT.

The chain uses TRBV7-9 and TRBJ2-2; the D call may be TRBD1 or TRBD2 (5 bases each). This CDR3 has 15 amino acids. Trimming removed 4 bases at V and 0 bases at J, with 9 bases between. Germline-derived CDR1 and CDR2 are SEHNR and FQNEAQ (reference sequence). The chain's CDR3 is CASSSRDANTGELFF. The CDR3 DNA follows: TGTGCCAGCAGCTCCAGGGACGCGAACACCGGGGAGCTGTTTTTT.

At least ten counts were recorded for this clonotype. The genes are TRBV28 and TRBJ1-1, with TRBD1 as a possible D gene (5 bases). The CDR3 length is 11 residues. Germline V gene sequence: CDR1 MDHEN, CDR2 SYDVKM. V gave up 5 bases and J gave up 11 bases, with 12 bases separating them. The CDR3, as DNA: TGTGCCAGCAGTGGTTGGACACCGGCTTTCTTT. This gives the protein CASSGWTPAFF.

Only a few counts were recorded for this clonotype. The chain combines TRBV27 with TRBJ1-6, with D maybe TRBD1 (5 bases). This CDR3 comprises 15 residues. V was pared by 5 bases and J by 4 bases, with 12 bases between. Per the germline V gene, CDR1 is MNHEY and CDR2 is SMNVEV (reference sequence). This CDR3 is CASSAAGTYNSPLHF. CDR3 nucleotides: TGTGCCAGCAGTGCGGCGGGGACTTATAATTCACCCCTCCACTTT.

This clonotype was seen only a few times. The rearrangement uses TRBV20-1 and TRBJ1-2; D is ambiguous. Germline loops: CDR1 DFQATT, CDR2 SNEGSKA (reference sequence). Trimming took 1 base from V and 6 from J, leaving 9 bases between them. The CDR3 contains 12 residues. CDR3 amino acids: CSARGQVDGYTF. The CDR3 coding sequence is TGCAGTGCTAGAGGTCAGGTTGATGGCTACACCTTC.

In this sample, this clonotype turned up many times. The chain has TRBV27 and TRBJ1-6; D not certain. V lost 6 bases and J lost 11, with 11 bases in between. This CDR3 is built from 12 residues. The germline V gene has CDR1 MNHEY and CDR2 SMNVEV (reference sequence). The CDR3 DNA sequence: TGTGCCAGCAGGCGGCAGTCCACACCCCTCCACTTT. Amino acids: CASRRQSTPLHF.

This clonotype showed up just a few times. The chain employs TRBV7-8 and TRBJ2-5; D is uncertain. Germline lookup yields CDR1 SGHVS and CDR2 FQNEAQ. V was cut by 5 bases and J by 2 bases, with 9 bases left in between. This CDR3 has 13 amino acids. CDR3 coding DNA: TGTGCCAGCAGCGCCTATACACAAGAGACCCAGTACTTC. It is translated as CASSAYTQETQYF.

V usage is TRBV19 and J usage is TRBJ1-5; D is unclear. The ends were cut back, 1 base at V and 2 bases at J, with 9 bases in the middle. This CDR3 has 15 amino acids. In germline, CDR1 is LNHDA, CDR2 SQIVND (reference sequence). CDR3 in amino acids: CASSIGLHGNQPQHF. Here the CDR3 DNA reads TGTGCCAGTAGTATAGGGCTCCATGGCAATCAGCCCCAGCATTTT.

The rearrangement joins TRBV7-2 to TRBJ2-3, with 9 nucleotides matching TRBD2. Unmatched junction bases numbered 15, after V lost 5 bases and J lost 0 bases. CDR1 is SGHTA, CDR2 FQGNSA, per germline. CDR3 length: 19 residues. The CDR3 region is CASSPRGRGGGHSTDTQYF. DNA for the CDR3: TGTGCCAGCAGCCCACGAGGTCGCGGGGGGGGGCATAGCACAGATACGCAGTATTTT.

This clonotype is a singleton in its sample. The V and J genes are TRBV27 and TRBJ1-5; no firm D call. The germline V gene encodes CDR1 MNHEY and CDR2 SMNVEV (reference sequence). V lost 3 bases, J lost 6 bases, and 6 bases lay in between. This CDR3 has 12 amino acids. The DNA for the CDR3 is TGTGCCAGCAGTTTTCTCGGTCAGCCCCAGCATTTT. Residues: CASSFLGQPQHF.

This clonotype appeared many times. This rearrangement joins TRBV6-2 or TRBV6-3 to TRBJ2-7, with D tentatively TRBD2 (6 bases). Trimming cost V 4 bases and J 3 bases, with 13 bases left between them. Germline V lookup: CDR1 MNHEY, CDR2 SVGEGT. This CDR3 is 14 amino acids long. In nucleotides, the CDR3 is TGTGCCAGCAGTTCTATTAGCGGTTTCTACGAGCAGTACTTC. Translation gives CASSSISGFYEQYF.

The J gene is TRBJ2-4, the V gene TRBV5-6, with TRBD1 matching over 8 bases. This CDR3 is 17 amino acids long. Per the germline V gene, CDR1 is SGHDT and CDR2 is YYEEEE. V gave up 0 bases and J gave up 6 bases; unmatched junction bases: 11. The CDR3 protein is CASSLAPTGARGNIQYF. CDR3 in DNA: TGTGCCAGCAGCTTGGCTCCGACAGGGGCGAGGGGAAACATTCAGTACTTC.

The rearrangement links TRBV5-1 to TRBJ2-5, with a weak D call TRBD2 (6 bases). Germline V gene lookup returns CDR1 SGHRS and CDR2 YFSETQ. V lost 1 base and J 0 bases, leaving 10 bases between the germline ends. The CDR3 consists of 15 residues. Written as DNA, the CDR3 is TGCGCCAGCAGCTTGCGGGGGACCTACCAAGAGACCCAGTACTTC. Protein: CASSLRGTYQETQYF.

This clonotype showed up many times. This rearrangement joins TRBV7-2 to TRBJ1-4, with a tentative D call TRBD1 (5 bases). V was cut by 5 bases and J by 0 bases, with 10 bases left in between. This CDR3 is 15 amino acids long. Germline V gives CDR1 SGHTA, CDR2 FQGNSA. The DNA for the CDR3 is TGTGCCAGCAGCCTGCAGGGTGCAACTAATGAAAAACTGTTTTTT. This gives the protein CASSLQGATNEKLFF.

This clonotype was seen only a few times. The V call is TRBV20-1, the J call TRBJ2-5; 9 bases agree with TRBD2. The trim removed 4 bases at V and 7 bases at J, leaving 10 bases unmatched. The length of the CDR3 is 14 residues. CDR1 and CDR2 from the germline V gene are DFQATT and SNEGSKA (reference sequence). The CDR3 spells CSAKDSGRIGTQYF. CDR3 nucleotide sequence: TGCAGTGCTAAGGATAGCGGGAGAATTGGGACCCAGTACTTC.

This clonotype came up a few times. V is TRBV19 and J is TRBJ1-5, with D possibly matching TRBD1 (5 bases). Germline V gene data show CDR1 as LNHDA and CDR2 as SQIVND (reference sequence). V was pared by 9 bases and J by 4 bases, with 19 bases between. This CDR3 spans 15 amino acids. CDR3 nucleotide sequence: TGTGCCAGCCACCATGGGGCGGGTGTAAATCAGCCCCAGCATTTT. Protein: CASHHGAGVNQPQHF.

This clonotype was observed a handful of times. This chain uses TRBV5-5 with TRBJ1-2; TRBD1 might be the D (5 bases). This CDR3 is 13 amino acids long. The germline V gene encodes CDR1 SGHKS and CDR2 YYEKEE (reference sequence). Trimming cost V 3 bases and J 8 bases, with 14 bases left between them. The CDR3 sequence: CASSSHGTKGYTF. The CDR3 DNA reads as TGTGCCAGCAGCTCCCACGGGACTAAGGGCTACACCTTC.

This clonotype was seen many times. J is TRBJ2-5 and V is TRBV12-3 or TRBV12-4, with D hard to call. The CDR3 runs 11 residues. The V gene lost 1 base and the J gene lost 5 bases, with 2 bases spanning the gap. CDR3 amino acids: CASSLEETQYF. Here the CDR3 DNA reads TGTGCCAGCAGTTTAGAGGAGACCCAGTACTTC.

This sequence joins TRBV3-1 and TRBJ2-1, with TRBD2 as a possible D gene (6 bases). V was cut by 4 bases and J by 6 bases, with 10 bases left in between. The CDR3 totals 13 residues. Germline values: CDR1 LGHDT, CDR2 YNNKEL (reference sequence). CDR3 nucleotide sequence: TGTGCCAGCAGCCGTACGGGAGTCAATGAGCAGTTCTTC. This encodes CASSRTGVNEQFF.